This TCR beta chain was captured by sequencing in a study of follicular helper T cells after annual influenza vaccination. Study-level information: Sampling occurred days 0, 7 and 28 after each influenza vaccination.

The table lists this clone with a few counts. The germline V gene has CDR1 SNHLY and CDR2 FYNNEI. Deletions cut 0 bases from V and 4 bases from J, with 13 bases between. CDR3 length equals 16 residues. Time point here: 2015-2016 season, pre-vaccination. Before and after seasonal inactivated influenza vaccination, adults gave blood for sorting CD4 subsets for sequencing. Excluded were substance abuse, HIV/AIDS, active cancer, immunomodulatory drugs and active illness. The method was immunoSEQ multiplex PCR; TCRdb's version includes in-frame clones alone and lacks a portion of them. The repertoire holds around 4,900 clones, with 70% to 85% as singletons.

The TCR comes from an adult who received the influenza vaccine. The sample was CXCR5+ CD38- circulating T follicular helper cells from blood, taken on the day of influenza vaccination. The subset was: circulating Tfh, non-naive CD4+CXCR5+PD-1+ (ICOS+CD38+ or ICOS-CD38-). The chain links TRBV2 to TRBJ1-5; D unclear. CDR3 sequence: CASSEAFGGPNQPQHF. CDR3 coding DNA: TGTGCCAGCAGTGAAGCGTTCGGCGGCCCTAATCAGCCCCAGCATTTT.